Presented here are 9 T cell receptor beta chains from one specimen sequenced in a study of read filtering for tumor transcriptome and immune sequencing. From about 400 ng of RNA, a library with molecular barcoded alpha/delta and beta/gamma adaptors was made. TCRdb passed the reads through MiXCR, listing each CDR3 protein once. This repertoire shows 120,000 or so distinct CDR3 sequences, 10% to 15% found once; its top ten account for about 10%. The material sequenced was a population of CD138-negative cells sorted from bone marrow. Receptors were obtained from a donor aged 40 or older with multiple myeloma.

As to this clonotype: This may stem from a read error, because a much larger clone lies one nucleotide away. The J gene is TRBJ1-1, the V gene TRBV5-6; D gene ambiguous. From germline, CDR1 is SGHDT and CDR2 YYEEEE. The CDR3 totals 14 residues. CDR3 region: CTSSGYTTGAEAFF. The CDR3 nucleotides are TGTACCAGCAGCGGGTACACAACGGGTGCTGAAGCTTTCTTT.

Only one count was recorded for this clonotype. Possible read error: a much larger clone is one base away. The CDR3 bases are TGTGCCAGCAGCCAAGGGAACAGATATAGCAATCAGCCCCGGCATTTT. It specifies CASSQGNRYSNQPRHF. The chain combines TRBV3-1 with TRBJ1-5; D is unresolved. Germline CDR1 LGHDT, CDR2 YNNKEL (reference sequence). The CDR3 runs 16 residues.

At least ten counts were recorded for this clonotype. The chain is built from TRBV19 and TRBJ2-1; maybe TRBD1 (5 bases). The germline V gene has CDR1 LNHDA and CDR2 SQIVND (reference sequence). V gave up 7 bases and J gave up 1 base, with 14 bases separating them. This CDR3 is 15 amino acids long. The CDR3 reads CASITSQGSYNEQFF. The CDR3 DNA reads TGTGCCAGTATAACCTCGCAGGGTTCCTACAATGAGCAGTTCTTC. Variable domain in full (rest from reference TRBV19 and TRBJ2-1): DGGITQSPKYLFRKEGQNVTLSCEQNLNHDAMYWYRQDPGQGLRLIYYSQIVNDFQKGDIAEGYSVSREKKESFPLTVTSAQKNPTAFYLCASITSQGSYNEQFFGPGTRLTVL.

This clonotype was counted many times. V is TRBV7-9 and J is TRBJ1-5; 9 bases match TRBD1. V trimming: 3 bases; J trimming: 2 bases; junction bases outside the gene matches: 8. Germline CDR1 and CDR2: SEHNR and FQNEAQ (reference sequence). The CDR3 spans 17 residues. The DNA of the CDR3 is TGTGCCAGCAGCTTCTCCGGGACAGGGTATGGCAATCAGCCCCAGCATTTT. Translating gives CASSFSGTGYGNQPQHF.

This clonotype showed up many times. This rearrangement joins TRBV7-3 to TRBJ2-3; D ambiguous. The CDR3 length is 12 residues. Between the trimmed V and J ends, which lost 2 bases and 2 bases, there was a span of 2 bases. CDR1 is SGHTA and CDR2 is FQGTGA in the germline V gene. CDR3 nucleotide sequence: TGTGCCAGCAGCTTATCCACAGATACGCAGTATTTT. It codes for CASSLSTDTQYF.

The chain carries TRBV7-9 and TRBJ1-5, with D possibly matching TRBD1 (5 bases). The CDR3 length is 15 residues. The germline V gene encodes CDR1 SEHNR and CDR2 FQNEAQ (reference sequence). V lost 5 bases and J 4 bases, leaving 15 bases between the germline ends. CDR3 amino acids: CASSPRGVGNQPQHF. CDR3 nucleotide sequence: TGTGCCAGCAGCCCGCGAGGGGTGGGAAATCAGCCCCAGCATTTT.

The genes are TRBV5-1 and TRBJ1-5, with a weak D call TRBD2 (5 bases). The last part of the DNA fits TRBJ2-3 better; the J call may be wrong. The CDR3 covers 15 residues. From germline, CDR1 is SGHRS and CDR2 YFSETQ. The CDR3 here is CASSPTDPSNQPQYF. The CDR3 DNA is TGCGCCAGCAGCCCAACTGACCCTAGCAATCAGCCCCAGTATTTT.

Ten or more counts support this clonotype. The genes are TRBV12-3 or TRBV12-4 and TRBJ2-7, with D perhaps matching TRBD1 or TRBD2 (5 bases each). Trimming left V 6 bases short and J 5 bases short, with 11 bases between. This CDR3 is built from 12 residues. Here the CDR3 reads CASRRDGDEQYF. Here the CDR3 DNA reads TGTGCCAGCAGGAGGGACGGAGACGAGCAGTACTTC.

This clonotype occurred many times. The chain uses TRBV5-6 and TRBJ2-3, with 11 bases fitting TRBD2. The trim removed 2 bases at V and 6 bases at J, leaving 5 bases unmatched. CDR3 length equals 15 residues. Germline V lookup: CDR1 SGHDT, CDR2 YYEEEE. This CDR3 reads CASSLIAGGPDTQYF. CDR3 DNA: TGTGCCAGCAGCTTAATAGCGGGAGGGCCGGATACGCAGTATTTT.